Presented here are 4 T cell receptor beta chains from one specimen sequenced in a study of control samples from healthy donors and cancer patients (dated by TCRdb to between 2020 and 2021). The library was produced with the immunoSEQ multiplex PCR assay. TCRdb holds this immuneACCESS table with in-frame rearrangements only. Some clones are missing; in checked studies, unresolved V genes explain under half, and the rest has no known cause. A total of 400,000 to 450,000 clones appear in this sample, about nine tenths of them only once. Jointly, the top ten make up just under 6.5% of the sample. Sequenced material: PBMCs. Receptor source: a man aged 40-49 years with head and neck cancer.

The genes are TRBV6-2 or TRBV6-3 and TRBJ1-3; maybe TRBD1 (5 bases). Germline V gene lookup returns CDR1 MNHEY and CDR2 SVGEGT. Trimming shortened V by 6 bases and J by 1 base, and 13 bases separated the two germline ends. The length of the CDR3 is 15 residues. The chain's CDR3 is CASRYTDSSGNTIYF. CDR3 nucleotides: TGTGCCAGCAGGTACACCGACAGTTCTGGAAACACCATATATTTT.

The gene calls are TRBV2 and TRBJ1-5; D unclear. Germline V gene sequence: CDR1 SNHLY, CDR2 FYNNEI. Trimming pared 6 bases from V and 6 bases from J, leaving 18 bases between. The CDR3 runs to 15 residues. CDR3 nucleotides: TGTGCCAGCAGCGGTCGGGAAGGGTTTGGTCAGCCCCAGCATTTT. Protein product: CASSGREGFGQPQHF.

The genes are TRBV19 and TRBJ2-1; tentatively, D is TRBD1 or TRBD2 (6 bases each). From germline, CDR1 is LNHDA and CDR2 SQIVND (reference sequence). This CDR3 has 15 residues. The V and J ends lost 3 bases and 6 bases respectively, with 15 bases between them. CDR3 coding DNA: TGTGCCAGTAGTATCGAGTCCAGGGGAGGCAATGAGCAGTTCTTC. It translates to CASSIESRGGNEQFF.

The chain links TRBV12-3 or TRBV12-4 to TRBJ1-5, with D hard to call. The CDR3 consists of 13 residues. The V end was cut by 3 bases, the J end by 5 bases, with 8 bases between. The CDR3 protein is CASSFKEDQPQHF. CDR3 bases: TGTGCCAGCAGTTTTAAGGAAGATCAGCCCCAGCATTTT.